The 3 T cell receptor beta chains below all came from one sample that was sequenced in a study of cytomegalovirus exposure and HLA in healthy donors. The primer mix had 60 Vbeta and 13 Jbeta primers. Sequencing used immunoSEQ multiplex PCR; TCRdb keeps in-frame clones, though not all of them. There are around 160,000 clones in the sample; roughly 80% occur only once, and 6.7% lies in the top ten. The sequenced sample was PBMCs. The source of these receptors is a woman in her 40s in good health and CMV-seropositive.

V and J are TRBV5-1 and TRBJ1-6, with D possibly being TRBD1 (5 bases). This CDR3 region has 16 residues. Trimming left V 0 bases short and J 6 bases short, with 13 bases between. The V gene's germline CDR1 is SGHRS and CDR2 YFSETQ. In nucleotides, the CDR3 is TGCGCCAGCAGCTTGGGAGGACGGACAACTAATTCACCCCTCCACTTT. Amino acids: CASSLGGRTTNSPLHF.

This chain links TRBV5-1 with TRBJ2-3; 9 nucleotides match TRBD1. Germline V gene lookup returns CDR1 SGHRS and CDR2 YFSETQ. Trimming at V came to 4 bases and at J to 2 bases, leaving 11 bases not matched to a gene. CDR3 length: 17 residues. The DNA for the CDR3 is TGCGCCAGCAGCGCGGAGACAGGGGGATGGGACACAGATACGCAGTATTTT. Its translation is CASSAETGGWDTDTQYF.

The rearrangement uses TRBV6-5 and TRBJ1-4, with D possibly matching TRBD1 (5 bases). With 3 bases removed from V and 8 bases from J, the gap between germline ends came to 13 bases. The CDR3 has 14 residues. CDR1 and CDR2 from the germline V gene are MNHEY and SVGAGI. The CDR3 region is CASSYWQGGEKLFF. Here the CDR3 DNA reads TGTGCCAGCAGTTATTGGCAGGGAGGAGAAAAACTGTTTTTT.